The entry below gives a single T cell receptor (beta chain) sequence along with its context. Its antigen is unidentified. A much larger clone lies a single base off, so this may be a read error. This entry comes from a study of CD8 T cells in ankylosing spondylitis. Broader study findings: In ankylosing spondylitis blood, a motif of seven to nine highly homologous TCR beta variants appeared characteristic. In ankylosing spondylitis patients, matched synovial fluid reportedly showed significant enrichment of disease-linked clones. Disease-linked clones were found to be CD8+ and relatively rare in peripheral blood. Some of these motif variants have turned up before, in reports on reactive arthritis synovial fluid and blood.

A quantitative 5'-RACE method, one with molecular barcodes, was used to make TCR beta libraries. TCRdb called the 5' RACE reads again in MiXCR, with one record for every CDR3 protein. The table includes 450,000 to 550,000 distinct CDR3 sequences, roughly 5.3% detected once. CDR1 SGHVS and CDR2 FNYEAQ come from the germline V gene. The length of the CDR3 is 16 residues. V was clipped by 2 bases and J by 9 bases; unmatched bases: 10. The sequencing sample was made of blood, either unsorted or a sorted T cell fraction (not recorded which). The V and J genes are TRBV7-6 and TRBJ2-1, with 10 bases matching TRBD2. This clonotype was obtained from a male donor with ankylosing spondylitis. Here the CDR3 DNA reads TGTGCCAGCAGCTTAACGGGACTAGCGACACTGACTGAGCAGTTCTTC. This sequence encodes CASSLTGLATLTEQFF.